The 17 T cell receptor beta chains listed next were all sequenced from one sample in a study of spatial heterogeneity in lung cancer. TCRdb re-called the 5' RACE reads through MiXCR, storing one row per CDR3 protein. The top ten clones hold 24% of a sample with more than 4,500 distinct CDR3 sequences, 2.5% to 3% of them seen once. Time point here: sample taken at primary tumor resection. This specimen was normal lung tissue next to the tumor, taken at surgery. The receptors stem from a male donor with early-stage non-small cell lung cancer.

This clonotype occurred many times. The chain carries TRBV20-1 and TRBJ2-1; TRBD2 matches 14 bases. The ends lost 4 bases at V and 4 bases at J; junction bases unmatched: 12. CDR3 length: 18 amino acids. Germline lookup yields CDR1 DFQATT and CDR2 SNEGSKA (reference sequence). CDR3 protein: CSATTLGTSGGVYNEQFF. The CDR3 DNA is TGCAGTGCTACGACTCTGGGGACTAGCGGGGGTGTATACAATGAGCAGTTCTTC.

In this sample, this clonotype is medium-sized. The J gene is TRBJ2-7, the V gene TRBV11-2, with a tentative D call TRBD1 (5 bases). With 5 bases removed from V and 3 bases from J, the gap between germline ends came to 14 bases. CDR1 and CDR2 from the germline V gene are SGHAT and FQNNGV. The CDR3 runs to 14 residues. CDR3: CASSRQGPYYEQYV. The CDR3 region has the DNA TGTGCCAGCAGCAGGCAGGGCCCTTACTACGAGCAGTACGTC.

This clonotype was seen a few times. A clone one base away is much larger, so this may be a read error. The genes are TRBV29-1 and TRBJ2-6; TRBD1 is a possible D gene (5 bases). Per the germline V gene, CDR1 is SQVTM and CDR2 is ANQGSEA. This CDR3 has 15 residues. The CDR3 loop reads CSATLQDTGANVLNF. DNA of the CDR3: TGCAGCGCTACCCTACAGGATACTGGGGCCAACGTCCTGAATTTC.

Within the sample, this clonotype is medium-sized (0.01 to 0.1%). V gene TRBV6-5 combines with J gene TRBJ2-2, with 7 positions matching TRBD2. Trimming cost V 2 bases and J 7 bases; bases outside gene matches: 4. Looked up from germline, CDR1 is MNHEY and CDR2 is SVGAGI. The CDR3 contains 14 residues. The CDR3 DNA sequence: TGTGCCAGCAGTTACGGCGGCGGGGGCGGGGAGCTGTTTTTT. Translation gives CASSYGGGGGELFF.

By its share, this clonotype is medium-sized. The gene calls are TRBV4-2 and TRBJ2-7, with D possibly being TRBD1 (6 bases). The V end lost 0 bases, the J end lost 7 bases, and 13 bases lay between the germline ends. The CDR3 loop spans 14 amino acids. The V gene's germline CDR1 is LGHNA and CDR2 YNFKEQ. CDR3: CASSQDWVGTEQYF. The CDR3, as DNA: TGTGCCAGCAGCCAAGATTGGGTAGGGACAGAGCAGTACTTC.

This clonotype was seen repeatedly, ten times or more. V is TRBV7-9 and J is TRBJ2-1; tentative D call: TRBD2 (6 bases). The CDR3 sequence is 15 residues long. Germline values: CDR1 SEHNR, CDR2 FQNEAQ (reference sequence). V was shortened by 5 bases and J by 5 bases, with 16 bases between the two germline ends. The CDR3: CASSRLRDSNNEQFF. The CDR3 DNA is TGTGCCAGCAGCCGTCTCCGGGACTCGAACAATGAGCAGTTCTTC.

This clonotype is classed as medium-sized. This chain connects TRBV6-2 or TRBV6-3 to TRBJ2-4; 7 bases match TRBD1. The length of the CDR3 is 16 residues. V was clipped by 6 bases and J by 0 bases; unmatched bases: 8. The germline gives CDR1 MNHEY, CDR2 SVGEGT. CDR3 sequence: CASRRGQPLAKNIQYF. The CDR3 bases are TGTGCCAGCAGAAGGGGACAGCCGCTAGCCAAAAACATTCAGTACTTC.

By share of the sample, this clonotype is medium-sized. The rearrangement links TRBV20-1 to TRBJ2-2; no clear D. Germline CDR1 DFQATT, CDR2 SNEGSKA (reference sequence). The CDR3 consists of 15 residues. The V and J ends lost 6 bases and 1 base respectively, with 15 bases between them. CDR3 amino acids: CSAPKLGGNTGELFF. The CDR3 region has the DNA TGCAGTGCCCCCAAACTCGGCGGGAACACCGGGGAGCTGTTTTTT.

In its sample, this clonotype was seen many times. The genes are TRBV6-1 and TRBJ1-5, with D maybe TRBD1 (5 bases). The ends were cut back, 3 bases at V and 5 bases at J, with 8 bases in the middle. Germline values: CDR1 MNHNS, CDR2 SASEGT. The CDR3 length is 13 residues. The CDR3 protein is CASSDGGYQPQHF. The CDR3 DNA follows: TGTGCCAGCAGTGATGGGGGATATCAGCCCCAGCATTTT.

This clonotype appeared many times. The chain employs TRBV25-1 and TRBJ2-1; TRBD2 agrees at 8 bases. The V and J ends lost 8 bases and 15 bases, in that order; junction bases with no gene match: 9. The CDR3 sequence is 11 residues long. Germline V gene data show CDR1 as MGHDK and CDR2 as SYGVNS. The CDR3 DNA reads as TGTGCCAGCGGGCCGGGGGGGGCTCTGTTCTTC. It specifies CASGPGGALFF.

Sample share makes this clonotype medium-sized. The genes are TRBV13 and TRBJ2-1; 11 bases are shared with TRBD2. CDR1 PRHDT and CDR2 FYEKMQ come from the germline V gene (reference sequence). The CDR3 sequence is 16 residues long. J was trimmed by 8 bases and V by 4 bases; bases with no gene match: 10. The DNA for the CDR3 is TGTGCCAGCAGCTGGGGACTAGCGGACCCCCAAGATGAGCAGTTCTTC. It specifies CASSWGLADPQDEQFF.

This clonotype has at least ten counts. The gene calls are TRBV2 and TRBJ1-2; TRBD1 might be the D (5 bases). This CDR3 contains 12 residues. With 6 bases removed from V and 4 bases from J, the gap between germline ends came to 9 bases. Germline V gives CDR1 SNHLY, CDR2 FYNNEI. The CDR3 DNA follows: TGTGCCAGCAGGGGGGGTAGCTATGGCTACACCTTC. Protein sequence: CASRGGSYGYTF.

By share of the sample, this clonotype is medium-sized. V and J are TRBV19 and TRBJ2-3; TRBD2 might be the D (6 bases). The germline V gene has CDR1 LNHDA and CDR2 SQIVND (reference sequence). Between the trimmed V and J ends, which lost 6 bases and 6 bases, there was a span of 16 bases. The CDR3 covers 14 residues. In DNA form, the CDR3 reads TGTGCCAGTAGCCTCCGGGACTCCTCGGATACGCAGTATTTT. It codes for CASSLRDSSDTQYF.

This clonotype was seen repeatedly, ten times or more. This chain uses TRBV20-1 with TRBJ2-3, with a weak D call TRBD1 (5 bases). Germline-derived CDR1 and CDR2 are DFQATT and SNEGSKA (reference sequence). Deletions cut 7 bases from V and 1 base from J, with 15 bases between. The CDR3 totals 14 residues. In DNA form, the CDR3 reads TGCAGTGTCGAGGCCCAGGGTGGCACAGATACGCAGTATTTT. It yields the protein CSVEAQGGTDTQYF.

This clonotype appeared many times. The chain recombines TRBV4-1 with TRBJ2-7, with 10 nucleotides matching TRBD2. The CDR3 spans 15 residues. The V segment lost 1 base and the J segment 3 bases; nucleotides outside the gene matches: 3. From germline, CDR1 is MGHRA and CDR2 YSYEKL. The CDR3 DNA reads as TGCGCCAGCAGCCAAGCAGCGGGAGGGATCTACGAGCAGTACTTC. Translated, it gives CASSQAAGGIYEQYF.

This clonotype is categorized as medium-sized (0.01 to 0.1%). The V call is TRBV5-1, the J call TRBJ2-3; a possible D gene is TRBD2 (6 bases). CDR3 size: 14 residues. Germline V gene data show CDR1 as SGHRS and CDR2 as YFSETQ. V shed 0 bases and J shed 5 bases, with 10 bases lying between them. CDR3 loop: CASSLGGVRDTQYF. For the CDR3, the DNA is TGCGCCAGCAGCTTGGGGGGGGTCCGAGATACGCAGTATTTT.

This clonotype was detected many times. V and J are TRBV2 and TRBJ1-2; 7 bases align to TRBD1. The V and J ends lost 4 bases and 4 bases, in that order; junction bases with no gene match: 6. The length of the CDR3 is 14 residues. Germline CDR1 SNHLY, CDR2 FYNNEI. The CDR3 DNA sequence: TGTGCCAGCAGTGGACAGGGAACTAGCTATGGCTACACCTTC. Translated: CASSGQGTSYGYTF.